The 14 T cell receptor beta chains in this list originate from one sample, sequenced in a study of blood T cell repertoires in COVID-19. Some clones are missing from TCRdb's copy, which holds only in-frame ones; the method was immunoSEQ multiplex PCR. The data contain 150,000 to 200,000 clones, 75% to 90% of them singletons. The sample taken for sequencing was peripheral blood. The receptors here all came from a woman aged 80 or over with active or convalescent COVID-19.

The chain employs TRBV7-2 and TRBJ1-5; 9 bases line up with TRBD1. The CDR3 covers 15 residues. The V gene's germline CDR1 is SGHTA and CDR2 FQGNSA. The V and J ends lost 3 bases and 4 bases, in that order; junction bases with no gene match: 4. The chain's CDR3 is CASSFGGQGNQPQHF. The DNA of the CDR3 is TGTGCCAGCAGCTTCGGGGGACAGGGTAATCAGCCCCAGCATTTT.

V gene TRBV6-5 combines with J gene TRBJ2-1; 10 nucleotides agree with TRBD2. Germline CDR1 MNHEY, CDR2 SVGAGI. The CDR3 runs 15 residues. V was clipped by 5 bases and J by 8 bases; unmatched bases: 9. Written as DNA, the CDR3 is TGTGCCAGCAGTCCCTCTAGCGGGGGCTGGGATGAGCAGTTCTTC. Protein product: CASSPSSGGWDEQFF.

The chain uses TRBV5-1 and TRBJ2-5, with 8 bases aligning to TRBD1. With 3 bases clipped from V and 5 bases from J, the junction kept 3 bases outside the gene matches. The CDR3 consists of 13 residues. From germline, CDR1 is SGHRS and CDR2 YFSETQ. The CDR3 DNA follows: TGCGCCAGCAGCTCCGGACAGGGTGAGACCCAGTACTTC. It encodes CASSSGQGETQYF.

This clone appeared a single time. The chain is built from TRBV6-6 and TRBJ2-7, with D tentatively TRBD1 (6 bases). Trimming removed 4 bases at V and 0 bases at J, with 13 bases between. The CDR3 consists of 15 residues. The germline gives CDR1 MNHNY, CDR2 SVGAGI (reference sequence). CDR3 coding DNA: TGTGCCAGCAGTTTCCTAGGGGGTAGCTCCTACGAGCAGTACTTC. The encoded protein is CASSFLGGSSYEQYF.

This chain uses TRBV7-2 with TRBJ2-5; maybe TRBD1 (5 bases). Germline V gene sequence: CDR1 SGHTA, CDR2 FQGNSA. This CDR3 has 13 amino acids. V was shortened by 3 bases and J by 1 base, with 6 bases between the two germline ends. The CDR3 DNA reads as TGTGCCAGCAGCTTCGACAGCCAAGAGACCCAGTACTTC. It specifies CASSFDSQETQYF.

The CDR3 nucleotides are TGTGCCATCAGTGAAGACAGAAACTATGGCTACACCTTC. Residues: CAISEDRNYGYTF. The chain carries TRBV10-3 and TRBJ1-2; a weak D match, TRBD1 (5 bases). CDR1 ENHRY and CDR2 SYGVKD come from the germline V gene. V was shortened by 3 bases and J by 2 bases, with 7 bases between the two germline ends. The CDR3 covers 13 residues.

This clone occurred a few times. The chain recombines TRBV5-1 with TRBJ1-1; D is ambiguous. This CDR3 is built from 15 residues. Germline-derived CDR1 and CDR2 are SGHRS and YFSETQ. V was clipped by 1 base and J by 4 bases, with 14 bases between them. For the CDR3, the DNA is TGCGCCAGCAGCTTGTCGGCAGGTCTGGTCACTGAAGCTTTCTTT. This codes for CASSLSAGLVTEAFF.

V is TRBV7-2 and J is TRBJ1-6, with D perhaps TRBD1 (6 bases). Trimming shortened V by 5 bases and J by 10 bases, and 21 bases separated the two germline ends. Per the germline V gene, CDR1 is SGHTA and CDR2 is FQGNSA. The length of the CDR3 is 16 residues. CDR3: CASSPPAGVLGSPLHF. The CDR3 coding sequence is TGTGCCAGCAGCCCCCCCGCAGGGGTACTTGGGTCACCCCTCCACTTT.

The chain has TRBV29-1 and TRBJ2-1, with 7 nucleotides matching TRBD2. Germline values: CDR1 SQVTM, CDR2 ANQGSEA. Trimming at V came to 4 bases and at J to 6 bases, leaving 3 bases not matched to a gene. CDR3 size: 12 residues. Written as DNA, the CDR3 is TGCAGCGTTGGGTGGGGGGGCAATGAGCAGTTCTTC. This sequence encodes CSVGWGGNEQFF.

This sequence joins TRBV5-6 and TRBJ1-3, with D uncertain. CDR1 SGHDT and CDR2 YYEEEE come from the germline V gene. With 0 bases removed from V and 0 bases from J, the gap between germline ends came to 7 bases. The CDR3 is 15 residues long. The CDR3 protein is CASSLGQNSGNTIYF. The CDR3 nucleotides read TGTGCCAGCAGCTTGGGGCAGAACTCTGGAAACACCATATATTTT.

The rearrangement uses TRBV7-9 and TRBJ2-6; 10 nucleotides align to TRBD1. The V and J ends lost 0 bases and 1 base, in that order; junction bases with no gene match: 3. The CDR3 covers 18 residues. The germline V gene encodes CDR1 SEHNR and CDR2 FQNEAQ (reference sequence). The chain's CDR3 is CASSLAPGQGSGANVLTF. The CDR3 region has the DNA TGTGCCAGCAGCTTAGCTCCGGGACAGGGGTCTGGGGCCAACGTCCTGACTTTC.

This chain links TRBV6-2 or TRBV6-3 with TRBJ1-1; no definite D call. Between the trimmed V and J ends, which lost 0 bases and 0 bases, there was a span of 8 bases. The CDR3 extends over 15 amino acids. Per the germline V gene, CDR1 is MNHEY and CDR2 is SVGEGT. CDR3 sequence (DNA): TGTGCCAGCAGTTACTCGATGGCAGTGAACACTGAAGCTTTCTTT. It translates to CASSYSMAVNTEAFF.

The chain employs TRBV5-8 and TRBJ1-1; D gene uncertain. V shed 4 bases and J shed 1 base, with 8 bases lying between them. CDR3 size: 13 residues. Germline-derived CDR1 and CDR2 are SGHTS and YDEGEE. The CDR3 protein is CASSRRGNTEAFF. The CDR3 nucleotides are TGTGCCAGCAGCCGACGAGGGAACACTGAAGCTTTCTTT.

The rearrangement joins TRBV11-2 to TRBJ2-7; 8 nucleotides match TRBD1. From germline, CDR1 is SGHAT and CDR2 FQNNGV. The CDR3 extends over 15 amino acids. V dropped 1 base and J dropped 6; count of bases not matched to a gene: 8. In nucleotides, the CDR3 is TGTGCCAGCAGCTTAGGGACAGGGCGATCGATCGAGCAGTACTTC. Translated: CASSLGTGRSIEQYF.